The 18 T cell receptor beta chains presented below share a single source sample, sequenced in a study of blood T cell repertoires in COVID-19. Only in-frame clones appear in the TCRdb table, and some are missing; sequencing was by immunoSEQ multiplex PCR. The sample shows 150,000 or so clones, roughly 90% of them seen only once. Sequencing was performed on PBMCs or T cells enriched from blood (not recorded which). The receptors were gathered from a woman between 40 and 55 years old who had been exposed to COVID-19.

The rearrangement uses TRBV24-1 and TRBJ1-1; 7 bases line up with TRBD1. The J segment lost 5 bases and the V segment lost 0 bases, leaving 5 bases of the junction unmatched. Germline V gene data show CDR1 as KGHDR and CDR2 as SFDVKD. This CDR3 has 15 amino acids. The CDR3 spells CATSDLPGRGTEAFF. CDR3 DNA: TGTGCCACCAGTGATTTGCCCGGCAGGGGGACTGAAGCTTTCTTT.

CDR3 bases: TGTGCCAGCAGATTAATACAGGGGGCACCCTATGGCTACACCTTC. Protein product: CASRLIQGAPYGYTF. J is TRBJ1-2 and V is TRBV13, with 9 bases that match TRBD1. The CDR3 sequence is 15 residues long. V lost 6 bases, J lost 4 bases, and 9 bases stayed unmatched. The germline CDR1 and CDR2 sequences are PRHDT and FYEKMQ (reference sequence).

The CDR3 DNA follows: TGTGCCAGCAGTTATGTCCAGGGGTCGAGCACAGATACGCAGTATTTT. The encoded protein is CASSYVQGSSTDTQYF. This chain connects TRBV28 to TRBJ2-3; possible D gene TRBD1, 6 bases. This CDR3 comprises 16 residues. V was pared by 4 bases and J by 0 bases, with 14 bases between. The germline V gene has CDR1 MDHEN and CDR2 SYDVKM.

V usage is TRBV27 and J usage is TRBJ2-1; D possibly corresponds to TRBD2 (5 bases). The CDR3 extends over 16 amino acids. V was clipped by 5 bases and J by 0 bases, with 14 bases between them. Germline V gene lookup returns CDR1 MNHEY and CDR2 SMNVEV (reference sequence). The CDR3 DNA is TGTGCCAGCAGTCCCTGGAGCGGAAGCTCCTACAATGAGCAGTTCTTC. Its protein is CASSPWSGSSYNEQFF.

The chain couples TRBV7-9 to TRBJ1-2; D call uncertain. Germline-derived CDR1 and CDR2 are SEHNR and FQNEAQ (reference sequence). The CDR3 extends over 16 amino acids. V was clipped by 5 bases and J by 7 bases, with 23 bases between them. Here the CDR3 DNA reads TGTGCCAGCAGCCTCAGCGGTGGGGAAGAAGGCTCTGGCTACACCTTC. It specifies CASSLSGGEEGSGYTF.

The sample holds one count of this clone. The rearrangement uses TRBV27 and TRBJ2-6, with 7 nucleotides matching TRBD2. Per germline, CDR1 MNHEY and CDR2 SMNVEV (reference sequence). The ends lost 0 bases at V and 0 bases at J; junction bases unmatched: 8. This CDR3 spans 19 amino acids. The CDR3 sequence: CASSLSGGSLSSGANVLTF. Here the CDR3 DNA reads TGTGCCAGCAGTTTATCAGGCGGGAGTCTGAGCTCTGGGGCCAACGTCCTGACTTTC.

In this sample, this clone turned up a few times. V is TRBV6-5 and J is TRBJ1-1; possible D gene TRBD1, 6 bases. CDR1 and CDR2 (germline): MNHEY, SVGAGI. CDR3 length: 13 amino acids. V dropped 4 bases and J dropped 1 base, with 7 bases sitting between them. For the CDR3, the DNA is TGTGCCAGCAGTTCGGACAGGAACACTGAAGCTTTCTTT. This gives the protein CASSSDRNTEAFF.

The chain links TRBV12-2 to TRBJ1-2; the table names TRBD1, a call not compared with the DNA. TRBV12-2 is noted as a pseudogene. The CDR3 loop spans 16 amino acids. CDR3 in amino acids: CASRLAKARDRPGYTF. DNA for the CDR3: TGTGCAAGTCGCTTAGCGAAGGCTAGGGACAGGCCAGGCTACACCTTC.

The chain has TRBV5-6 and TRBJ2-7, with TRBD2 matching over 8 bases. V lost 3 bases to trimming and J lost 0 bases; unmatched junction nucleotides: 2. The CDR3 is made up of 14 amino acids. The germline V gene encodes CDR1 SGHDT and CDR2 YYEEEE. CDR3 protein: CASSYLAGSYEQYF. The CDR3 DNA reads as TGTGCCAGCAGCTACCTAGCGGGCTCCTACGAGCAGTACTTC.

The genes are TRBV9 and TRBJ2-3; 12 bases align to TRBD2. CDR1 is SGDLS and CDR2 is YYNGEE in the germline V gene. V shed 3 bases and J 7 bases; nucleotides not matched to a gene: 9. This CDR3 contains 16 residues. Written as DNA, the CDR3 is TGTGCCAGCAGCGCCCCCCTAGCGGGGGGGCCTAATACGCAGTATTTT. Residues: CASSAPLAGGPNTQYF.

This chain joins TRBV5-1 and TRBJ2-3; TRBD2 matches at 7 bases. The V gene end was trimmed by 3 bases and the J gene end by 6 bases; junction bases not matched to a gene: 4. Per the germline V gene, CDR1 is SGHRS and CDR2 is YFSETQ. CDR3 length equals 13 residues. CDR3 sequence reads: CASSSGTTDTQYF. CDR3 bases: TGCGCCAGCAGCTCGGGGACTACGGATACGCAGTATTTT.

This rearrangement joins TRBV2 to TRBJ1-6, with unresolved D. V lost 6 bases, J lost 3 bases, and 12 bases lay in between. CDR3 length: 15 amino acids. Per germline, CDR1 SNHLY and CDR2 FYNNEI. The CDR3 sequence: CASRADIGYNSPLHF. Written as DNA, the CDR3 is TGTGCCAGCAGAGCTGACATAGGCTATAATTCACCCCTCCACTTT. The variable domain in full, with the rest retrieved from reference TRBV2 and TRBJ1-6, is EPEVTQTPSHQVTQMGQEVILRCVPISNHLYFYWYRQILGQKVEFLVSFYNNEISEKSEIFDDQFSVERPDGSNFTLKIRSTKLEDSAMYFCASRADIGYNSPLHFGNGTRLTVT.

This clone was detected once. The rearrangement uses TRBV6-5 and TRBJ2-1; TRBD1 matches 8 bases. V gave up 4 bases and J gave up 3 bases; unmatched junction bases: 2. CDR3 length: 14 residues. CDR1 is MNHEY and CDR2 is SVGAGI in the germline V gene. The CDR3 loop is CASSSGQGYNEQFF. In DNA, the CDR3 is TGTGCCAGCAGTTCAGGACAGGGCTACAATGAGCAGTTCTTC.

This clone has a single count. This chain links TRBV28 with TRBJ2-1; 12 bases are a match to TRBD2. Germline V lookup: CDR1 MDHEN, CDR2 SYDVKM. J lost 5 bases, V lost 6 bases, and 14 bases had no gene match. CDR3 size: 18 residues. CDR3 sequence (DNA): TGTGCCAGCAGGGCGTGGACTAGCGGGATCCTTCGCGACAATGAGCAGTTCTTC. Its translation is CASRAWTSGILRDNEQFF.

The chain is built from TRBV7-8 and TRBJ1-2, with D perhaps matching TRBD1 (5 bases). Germline CDR1 reads SGHVS; CDR2 reads FQNEAQ. CDR3 length: 18 amino acids. Trimming stripped 5 bases from V and 0 bases from J, with 22 bases between. CDR3 nucleotides: TGTGCCAGCAGCGCCCCCTCTACAGGACGCAAACCTAACTATGGCTACACCTTC. Translated, it gives CASSAPSTGRKPNYGYTF.

This chain links TRBV13 with TRBJ1-3, with TRBD1 as a possible D gene (5 bases). The V end lost 6 bases, the J end lost 0 bases, and 15 bases lay between the germline ends. This CDR3 comprises 16 residues. Germline loops: CDR1 PRHDT, CDR2 FYEKMQ (reference sequence). In nucleotides, the CDR3 is TGTGCCAGCAGGCGTAGGGGCGACGGCTCTGGAAACACCATATATTTT. Translation gives CASRRRGDGSGNTIYF.

The chain joins TRBV19 to TRBJ1-1; D is ambiguous. CDR3 length: 13 amino acids. V was shortened by 5 bases and J by 7 bases, with 14 bases between the two germline ends. CDR1 and CDR2 from the germline V gene are LNHDA and SQIVND (reference sequence). The CDR3 DNA reads TGTGCCAGTAGTCCCCCGGGGAGCTTTGAAGCTTTCTTT. As protein: CASSPPGSFEAFF.

The V gene is TRBV12-5, the J gene TRBJ1-4, with TRBD1 identical over 8 bases. V shed 7 bases, J shed 8 bases, and the junction held 6 bases outside the gene matches. The germline gives CDR1 LGHNT, CDR2 FRNRAP. The CDR3 is 13 residues long. The CDR3 coding sequence is TGTGCTAGTGCTCTGGACAGGGCGGAAAAACTGTTTTTT. Amino acid sequence: CASALDRAEKLFF.